This T cell receptor (beta chain) was found in a study of cytomegalovirus exposure and HLA in healthy donors. Looking at the study overall: Unique TCR beta sequences numbering some 120 million came from 150 million to 200 million T cells in an earlier analysis. Study-level findings and limits: The study recorded about 150 TCR beta chains that were cytomegalovirus-associated. Earlier analysis looked at TCR beta V segments, and most were productive about 90% or about 30% of the time.

V shed 3 bases and J shed 5 bases, with 14 bases lying between them. The CDR3 covers 14 residues. Germline V gives CDR1 SGHDT, CDR2 YYEEEE. Each donor's status was that of a healthy bone marrow donor. Note on this clone: The antigen is undetermined.

The PCR had 60 Vbeta and 13 Jbeta primers. Sequenced by immunoSEQ multiplex PCR; TCRdb stores in-frame clones only, minus some. In the table there are roughly 150,000 clones, 81% of which are singletons. The clonotype was recovered from a man in his fifties or sixties in good health and CMV-seropositive. J is TRBJ1-2 and V is TRBV5-6; D may be TRBD1 (6 bases). The sequenced sample was PBMCs. The CDR3 loop is CASSYQEGVYGYTF. The CDR3 DNA follows: TGTGCCAGCAGCTACCAAGAGGGGGTTTATGGCTACACCTTC.